This TCR beta chain was sequenced in a study of cytomegalovirus exposure and HLA in healthy donors. Points from the study as a whole: As a later analysis revealed, most CMV-associated TCR beta chains appeared HLA-restricted. Being productive about 90% or about 30% of the time was typical of most TCR beta V segments in an earlier analysis. The authors enumerated 150 to 200 TCR beta chains as linked to cytomegalovirus.

Vbeta (60) and Jbeta (13) primers were used in the PCR. Sequenced by immunoSEQ multiplex PCR; TCRdb stores in-frame clones only, minus some. This repertoire shows around 69,000 clones, approximately 63% found once; its top ten account for more than 9.5%. With regard to this clone: Its antigen is unidentified.

CDR3 size: 16 residues. The germline CDR1 and CDR2 sequences are SGHDT and YYEEEE. J lost 5 bases, V lost 1 base, and 11 bases had no gene match. The specimen sequenced was PBMCs. The TCR was taken from a woman between 45 and 60 years old in good health and CMV-seropositive. The chain carries TRBV5-6 and TRBJ2-5; 7 bases match TRBD1. In DNA, the CDR3 is TGTGCCAGCAGCTTGATTGGTGACAGGGATTCGGAGACCCAGTACTTC. Its translation: CASSLIGDRDSETQYF.